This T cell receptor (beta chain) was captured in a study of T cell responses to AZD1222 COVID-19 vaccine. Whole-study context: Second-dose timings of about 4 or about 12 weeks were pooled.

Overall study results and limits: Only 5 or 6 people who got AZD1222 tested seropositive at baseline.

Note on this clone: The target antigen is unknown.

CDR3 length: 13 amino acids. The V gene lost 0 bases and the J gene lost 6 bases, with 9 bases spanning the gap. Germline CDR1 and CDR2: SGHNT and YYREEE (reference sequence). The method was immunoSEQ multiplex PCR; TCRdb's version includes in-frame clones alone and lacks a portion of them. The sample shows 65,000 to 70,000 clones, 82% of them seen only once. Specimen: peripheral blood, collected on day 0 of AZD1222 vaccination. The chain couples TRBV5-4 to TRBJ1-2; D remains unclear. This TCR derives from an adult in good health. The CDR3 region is CASSLAFGDGYTF. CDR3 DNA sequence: TGTGCCAGCAGCTTGGCCTTTGGGGATGGCTACACCTTC.